The clone carrying this TCR beta chain was found a few times. Its antigen is currently unknown. cDNA synthesis used the whole RNA isolate, giving expressed TCRB sequences. The average output of naive, central memory and regulatory T cell samples was several million reads. Measured with immunoSEQ multiplex PCR; TCRdb has only the in-frame clones, and not every one. The sample shows approximately 170,000 clones, approximately 9.1% of them seen only once. These data come from a study of beta chain features in type 1 diabetes. Study-wide background: Healthy donors and patients had similar age, gender and cell yields.

CDR3 length: 15 amino acids. Germline V gives CDR1 SNHLY, CDR2 FYNNEI. With 3 bases removed from V and 3 bases from J, the gap between germline ends came to 12 bases. Study conclusions and caveats: Sequencing of cDNA might inflate the share of cells that strongly express TCR.

Sequences were obtained from central memory CD4+ T cells from blood. The chain couples TRBV2 to TRBJ1-5, with D unresolved. The sequence was collected from a woman aged 18-29 years in good health. The CDR3 sequence: CASSDKRGANQPQHF. The CDR3 DNA reads TGTGCCAGCAGTGATAAGAGAGGTGCCAATCAGCCCCAGCATTTT.